The 22 T cell receptor beta chains below were found in one sample sequenced in a study of blood T cell repertoires in COVID-19. Clones were sequenced by immunoSEQ multiplex PCR, and TCRdb holds only the in-frame ones, with some missing. This sample has roughly 130,000 clones, with 84% found just once. The sequencing sample was made of PBMCs or T cells enriched from blood (not recorded which). The receptors come from a woman under 40 who had recovered from COVID-19.

This chain uses TRBV6-5 with TRBJ1-3; D might be TRBD1 (6 bases). Germline CDR1 reads MNHEY; CDR2 reads SVGAGI. The CDR3 is made up of 15 amino acids. Trimming pared 6 bases from V and 0 bases from J, leaving 12 bases between. This CDR3 is CASRVGGFSGNTIYF. In DNA form, the CDR3 reads TGTGCCAGCAGAGTAGGGGGATTCTCTGGAAACACCATATATTTT.

V usage is TRBV18 and J usage is TRBJ1-2; a weak D match, TRBD1 (6 bases). The CDR3 has 14 residues. From germline, CDR1 is KGHSH and CDR2 LQKENI. V dropped 9 bases and J dropped 4 bases, with 18 bases sitting between them. This CDR3 reads CASREQTGTYGYTF. The DNA of the CDR3 is TGTGCCAGTCGCGAGCAAACAGGGACCTATGGCTACACCTTC.

The V and J genes are TRBV5-1 and TRBJ1-4; D is uncertain. The CDR3 extends over 15 amino acids. V lost 5 bases, J lost 6 bases, and 17 bases lay in between. The germline V gene encodes CDR1 SGHRS and CDR2 YFSETQ. CDR3 protein: CASRARGREDEKLFF. The CDR3 DNA reads TGCGCCAGCAGGGCCCGGGGAAGGGAAGATGAAAAACTGTTTTTT.

This clone was found a few times. The chain couples TRBV18 to TRBJ1-6; TRBD1 is a possible D gene (6 bases). The CDR3 spans 13 residues. Germline CDR1 reads KGHSH; CDR2 reads LQKENI. V was trimmed by 3 bases and J by 7 bases, leaving 7 bases between them. This chain's CDR3 is CASSPDSNSPLHF. CDR3 coding DNA: TGTGCCAGCTCACCGGACAGCAATTCACCCCTCCACTTT.

This chain links TRBV15 with TRBJ2-2; TRBD1 matches at 8 bases. Trimming cost V 2 bases and J 1 base; bases outside gene matches: 6. CDR1 and CDR2 (germline): LNHNV, YYDKDF (reference sequence). CDR3 length equals 17 residues. In DNA form, the CDR3 reads TGTGCCACCAGCAGATCGGCCGGGACAGGGAACACCGGGGAGCTGTTTTTT. Translation gives CATSRSAGTGNTGELFF.

The V gene is TRBV7-2, the J gene TRBJ1-1; 8 positions agree with TRBD1. There are 12 residues in the CDR3. The junction had 6 bases not matched to a gene; V was cut back by 4 bases and J by 11 bases. Germline V gene lookup returns CDR1 SGHTA and CDR2 FQGNSA. In DNA, the CDR3 is TGTGCCAGCAGCTGGCGGACAGGGAGGGCTTTCTTT. Its protein is CASSWRTGRAFF.

The rearrangement joins TRBV10-2 to TRBJ2-7, with 10 nucleotides matching TRBD2. Germline trimming cut 6 bases from V and 4 bases from J; bases unmatched to any gene: 6. The CDR3 contains 14 residues. CDR1 is WSHSY and CDR2 is SAAADI in the germline V gene. The CDR3 loop reads CASRDSGRGYEQYF. In DNA form, the CDR3 reads TGCGCCAGCAGGGACAGCGGGAGGGGGTACGAGCAGTACTTC.

The sample holds a few counts of this clone. CDR3 residues: CASSPNEYSPLHF. The CDR3, as DNA: TGTGCCAGCAGCCCGAACGAGTATTCACCCCTCCACTTT. The chain links TRBV11-1 to TRBJ1-6; D call uncertain. Germline loops: CDR1 SGHAT, CDR2 FQDESV (reference sequence). CDR3 length: 13 residues. Trimming shortened V by 5 bases and J by 8 bases, and 10 bases separated the two germline ends.

This chain connects TRBV18 to TRBJ2-6, with D uncertain. V lost 3 bases and J 4 bases, leaving 10 bases between the germline ends. Germline CDR1 is KGHSH and CDR2 is LQKENI. The CDR3 spans 15 residues. The CDR3 sequence: CASSPLVVGANVLTF. Here the CDR3 DNA reads TGTGCCAGCTCACCCCTAGTCGTCGGGGCCAACGTCCTGACTTTC.

The gene calls are TRBV11-1 and TRBJ2-1, with D perhaps TRBD2 (6 bases). The CDR3 covers 15 residues. The ends were cut back, 4 bases at V and 8 bases at J, with 18 bases in the middle. Germline CDR1 is SGHAT and CDR2 is FQDESV (reference sequence). The CDR3 coding sequence is TGTGCCAGCAGCTCACACCCGGGACTGCCATATGAGCAGTTCTTC. Translation: CASSSHPGLPYEQFF.

The chain carries TRBV19 and TRBJ1-6, with D possibly being TRBD1 (5 bases). This CDR3 comprises 16 residues. V lost 1 base, J lost 5 bases, and 12 bases lay in between. The germline gives CDR1 LNHDA, CDR2 SQIVND (reference sequence). CDR3 coding DNA: TGTGCCAGTAGTATAGCCCGGACGGACAATAATTCACCCCTCCACTTT. It translates to CASSIARTDNNSPLHF.

V usage is TRBV6-1 and J usage is TRBJ2-5, with D perhaps matching TRBD1 (6 bases). Deletions cut 3 bases from V and 5 bases from J, with 31 bases between. The CDR3 loop spans 20 amino acids. CDR1 and CDR2 from the germline V gene are MNHNS and SASEGT. This CDR3 reads CASSDNIGGEWQGNTETQYF. The CDR3 DNA reads as TGTGCCAGCAGTGACAACATAGGCGGCGAGTGGCAGGGGAACACGGAGACCCAGTACTTC.

The CDR3 reads CASSLSPSNQPQHF. The CDR3 DNA reads TGCGCCAGCAGCCTATCTCCGAGCAATCAGCCCCAGCATTTT. The V call is TRBV5-1, the J call TRBJ1-5; D is undetermined. Germline CDR1 is SGHRS and CDR2 is YFSETQ. V shed 4 bases and J shed 1 base, with 9 bases lying between them. There are 14 residues in the CDR3.

The genes are TRBV18 and TRBJ2-5; TRBD2 agrees at 7 bases. The CDR3 is made up of 14 amino acids. The germline gives CDR1 KGHSH, CDR2 LQKENI. V lost 2 bases and J lost 5; bases outside the gene matches: 5. The CDR3 nucleotides read TGTGCCAGCTCACCAAGGCGGGAGCGGGAGACCCAGTACTTC. Encoded protein: CASSPRRERETQYF.

The table lists this clone with a count of one. The chain couples TRBV30 to TRBJ2-7; D perhaps matches TRBD2 (5 bases). The CDR3 extends over 14 amino acids. Germline V gene lookup returns CDR1 GTSNPN and CDR2 SVGIG (reference sequence). The V gene lost 3 bases and the J gene lost 1 base, with 13 bases spanning the gap. The CDR3 DNA follows: TGTGCCTGGAGGGAGGTCGGGGTTTCCTACGAGCAGTACTTC. Translated, it gives CAWREVGVSYEQYF.

The genes are TRBV7-2 and TRBJ2-2; 9 bases fit TRBD1. Germline assignment: CDR1 SGHTA and CDR2 FQGNSA. CDR3 length equals 15 residues. The ends lost 4 bases at V and 1 base at J; junction bases unmatched: 1. CDR3: CASSSDRGNTGELFF. The DNA for the CDR3 is TGTGCCAGCAGCTCGGACAGGGGGAACACCGGGGAGCTGTTTTTT.

The chain is built from TRBV5-1 and TRBJ2-3; 9 positions match TRBD2. V gave up 2 bases and J gave up 0 bases; unmatched junction bases: 4. The CDR3 totals 16 residues. Germline CDR1 SGHRS, CDR2 YFSETQ. CDR3 in amino acids: CASSLGTSGSTDTQYF. In DNA, the CDR3 is TGCGCCAGCAGCTTAGGTACTAGCGGGAGCACAGATACGCAGTATTTT.

Only one count was recorded for this clone. The chain links TRBV4-2 to TRBJ2-1; D gene uncertain. CDR1 is LGHNA and CDR2 is YNFKEQ in the germline V gene. This CDR3 has 15 residues. V gave up 4 bases and J gave up 6 bases, with 16 bases separating them. The CDR3 protein is CASSPRIGSANEQFF. CDR3 DNA sequence: TGTGCCAGCAGCCCCCGTATCGGAAGCGCCAATGAGCAGTTCTTC.

As to this clone: The junction shows a germline mismatch at one end, possibly a read error. The chain has TRBV7-7 and TRBJ2-1, with a tentative D call TRBD2 (5 bases). The germline V gene has CDR1 SSHAT and CDR2 FNYEAQ (reference sequence). The CDR3 length is 15 residues. DNA for the CDR3: TGTGCTAGCAGCTTATCGAGGGAAGAAAGGGATGAGCAGTTCTTC. Amino acids: CASSLSREERDEQFF.

The J gene is TRBJ2-2, the V gene TRBV27; 7 bases line up with TRBD1. The germline CDR1 and CDR2 sequences are MNHEY and SMNVEV (reference sequence). The ends lost 8 bases at V and 4 bases at J; junction bases unmatched: 10. The CDR3 covers 15 residues. The CDR3 DNA follows: TGTGCCAGCTATACAAAGGCAGGGGGCACCGGGGAGCTGTTTTTT. It is translated as CASYTKAGGTGELFF.

The chain is built from TRBV28 and TRBJ2-7, with TRBD1 matching 7 bases. There are 14 residues in the CDR3. The V and J ends lost 5 bases and 2 bases, in that order; junction bases with no gene match: 6. Germline CDR1 reads MDHEN; CDR2 reads SYDVKM. CDR3 protein: CASSLRDSAYEQYF. In DNA form, the CDR3 reads TGTGCCAGCAGTCTTCGGGACAGCGCCTACGAGCAGTACTTC.

The J gene is TRBJ1-4, the V gene TRBV11-2; possible D gene TRBD1, 5 bases. CDR1 SGHAT and CDR2 FQNNGV come from the germline V gene. The CDR3 has 15 amino acids. The germline V and J ends were trimmed by 1 base and 3 bases, with 9 bases remaining between them. The CDR3 spells CASSLGGGANEKLFF. CDR3 DNA sequence: TGTGCCAGCAGCTTAGGGGGGGGTGCTAATGAAAAACTGTTTTTT.